The sequence of this T cell receptor beta chain was determined in a study of CD8 T cells in Susac syndrome. Random hexamers served to reverse transcribe roughly 0.45 to 1 ug RNA. Each CDR3 protein gets one entry after TCRdb re-called the immunoSEQ multiplex PCR reads with MiXCR. The table has about 110,000 distinct CDR3 sequences, approximately 95% seen once. Peripheral blood CD8+ and CD4+ T cells were profiled by TCR beta sequencing. The sequence came from a human donor with Susac syndrome. The sample was CD8+ T cells from PBMCs.

The CDR3 spells CASSRDSGVDTQYF. CDR3 coding DNA: TGTGCCAGCAGCCGAGATAGCGGGGTGGATACGCAGTATTTT. The chain links TRBV3-1 to TRBJ2-3, with 8 bases identical to TRBD2. The ends lost 4 bases at V and 6 bases at J; junction bases unmatched: 6. CDR3 length equals 14 residues. The germline CDR1 and CDR2 sequences are LGHDT and YNNKEL (reference sequence).